Below, 24 T cell receptor beta chains from the same sample are listed, as sequenced in a study of blood T cell repertoires in COVID-19. TCRdb's table, derived via immunoSEQ multiplex PCR, lists solely in-frame clones and lacks some. The data hold around 100,000 clones, with about 89% observed a single time. What was sequenced was peripheral blood. These receptor sequences come from a human donor in a cohort sampled during active COVID-19.

This rearrangement joins TRBV5-6 to TRBJ2-2, with D unclear. V dropped 2 bases and J dropped 4 bases, with 9 bases sitting between them. CDR3 length: 14 residues. In germline, CDR1 is SGHDT, CDR2 YYEEEE. Here the CDR3 DNA reads TGTGCCAGCAGCTTCGTTCGGAGCACCGGGGAGCTGTTTTTT. Residues: CASSFVRSTGELFF.

The chain links TRBV6-6 to TRBJ2-2, with D maybe TRBD2 (6 bases). The CDR3 length is 17 residues. Germline assignment: CDR1 MNHNY and CDR2 SVGAGI (reference sequence). V gave up 5 bases and J gave up 0 bases, with 16 bases separating them. The CDR3 loop is CASSRGAGNANTGELFF. The CDR3 DNA follows: TGTGCCAGCAGTCGCGGTGCGGGGAACGCGAACACCGGGGAGCTGTTTTTT.

The gene calls are TRBV7-6 and TRBJ2-2; 8 nucleotides agree with TRBD2. The CDR3 is 15 residues long. Per the germline V gene, CDR1 is SGHVS and CDR2 is FNYEAQ. V shed 8 bases, J shed 6 bases, and the junction held 11 bases outside the gene matches. CDR3 nucleotide sequence: TGTGCCAGCCTGCGGGAGGCTAGCGGATCCGGGGAGCTGTTTTTT. Translation: CASLREASGSGELFF.

The chain links TRBV2 to TRBJ2-1, with 8 bases aligning to TRBD2. The CDR3 runs 14 residues. Germline loops: CDR1 SNHLY, CDR2 FYNNEI. V lost 8 bases and J lost 7; bases outside the gene matches: 10. The CDR3 reads CASLGRAAVNEQFF. The CDR3 DNA reads TGTGCCAGCCTCGGGAGGGCCGCGGTAAATGAGCAGTTCTTC.

The chain has TRBV27 and TRBJ2-4; 8 nucleotides match TRBD1. CDR3 length: 13 amino acids. Trimming cost V 3 bases and J 7 bases; bases outside gene matches: 2. Germline loops: CDR1 MNHEY, CDR2 SMNVEV (reference sequence). CDR3 DNA: TGTGCCAGCAGTTTCCAGGGGGCTAACATTCAGTACTTC. Translating gives CASSFQGANIQYF.

This clone was picked up one time. The DNA for the CDR3 is TGTGCCATCAGAGATACGGGACAGGGTCCCCACGAGCAGTACTTC. This gives the protein CAIRDTGQGPHEQYF. The chain links TRBV10-3 to TRBJ2-7; 9 nucleotides agree with TRBD1. Trimming removed 6 bases from V and 5 bases from J; junction bases left unmatched: 11. CDR3 size: 15 residues. Per the germline V gene, CDR1 is ENHRY and CDR2 is SYGVKD.

This chain links TRBV10-3 with TRBJ2-3, with TRBD1 identical over 8 bases. The CDR3 extends over 15 amino acids. The V gene's germline CDR1 is ENHRY and CDR2 SYGVKD. With 0 bases clipped from V and 5 bases from J, the junction kept 4 bases outside the gene matches. The CDR3 nucleotides read TGTGCCATCAGTGAGTCGCAGGGGGCTAAAGATACGCAGTATTTT. It is translated as CAISESQGAKDTQYF.

The chain uses TRBV5-4 and TRBJ2-7; D may be TRBD2 (5 bases). The germline V and J ends were trimmed by 4 bases and 3 bases, with 11 bases remaining between them. CDR3 length: 13 amino acids. Germline loops: CDR1 SGHNT, CDR2 YYREEE (reference sequence). CDR3 nucleotide sequence: TGTGCCAGCAGCCTCGGACTGGGCTACGAGCAGTACTTC. It translates to CASSLGLGYEQYF.

This clone has only one observation. The CDR3 sequence: CASSRDGSYEQYF. Here the CDR3 DNA reads TGCGCCAGCAGCCGAGACGGCTCCTACGAGCAGTACTTC. This chain links TRBV4-3 with TRBJ2-7, with unresolved D. The CDR3 contains 13 residues. Germline-derived CDR1 and CDR2 are LGHNA and YSLEER. V was shortened by 4 bases and J by 0 bases, with 7 bases between the two germline ends.

The CDR3 sequence is CASSFGRTGELFF. Written as DNA, the CDR3 is TGTGCCAGCAGTTTCGGGAGGACCGGGGAGCTGTTTTTT. The V call is TRBV28, the J call TRBJ2-2, with 7 bases identical to TRBD2. V lost 3 bases to trimming and J lost 5 bases; unmatched junction nucleotides: 0. Looked up from germline, CDR1 is MDHEN and CDR2 is SYDVKM. The CDR3 has 13 amino acids.

J is TRBJ1-1 and V is TRBV9, with D tentatively TRBD1 (5 bases). This CDR3 comprises 15 residues. Germline CDR1 SGDLS, CDR2 YYNGEE. Trimming took off 1 base at V and 0 bases at J, with 10 bases between the two ends. The CDR3, as DNA: TGTGCCAGCAGCGTAATGGGGGGAATGAACACTGAAGCTTTCTTT. Its protein is CASSVMGGMNTEAFF. Drawing the rest from reference TRBV9 and TRBJ1-1, the complete variable domain is DSGVTQTPKHLITATGQRVTLRCSPRSGDLSVYWYQQSLDQGLQFLIQYYNGEERAKGNILERFSAQQFPDLHSELNLSSLELGDSALYFCASSVMGGMNTEAFFGQGTRLTVV.

The chain has TRBV28 and TRBJ2-1, with TRBD2 matching 9 bases. This CDR3 spans 16 amino acids. After removal of 3 bases from V and 5 bases from J, the junction contained 8 bases not matched to a gene. Germline CDR1 reads MDHEN; CDR2 reads SYDVKM. This chain's CDR3 is CASSLSAASGDNEQFF. The CDR3 coding sequence is TGTGCCAGCAGTTTGAGCGCGGCTAGCGGGGACAATGAGCAGTTCTTC.

This chain joins TRBV27 and TRBJ1-5, with D perhaps TRBD1 (5 bases). The CDR3 contains 12 residues. Deletions cut 5 bases from V and 6 bases from J, with 8 bases between. Germline V gene sequence: CDR1 MNHEY, CDR2 SMNVEV (reference sequence). The CDR3 spells CASSERGQPQHF. The CDR3 DNA sequence: TGTGCCAGCAGTGAAAGGGGTCAGCCCCAGCATTTT.

The V call is TRBV7-2, the J call TRBJ2-2, with 7 bases lining up with TRBD1. CDR3 length: 15 residues. J lost 6 bases, V lost 2 bases, and 6 bases had no gene match. Germline V gene sequence: CDR1 SGHTA, CDR2 FQGNSA. CDR3 in amino acids: CASSLRTGPPGELFF. As DNA, the CDR3 is TGTGCCAGCAGCTTAAGGACAGGCCCCCCCGGGGAGCTGTTTTTT.

CDR3 coding DNA: TGTGCCAGCAGCGGGACTCCGCCCCAAGATACGCAGTATTTT. Protein: CASSGTPPQDTQYF. The chain employs TRBV9 and TRBJ2-3; possible D gene TRBD2, 5 bases. This CDR3 is built from 14 residues. Germline V gene lookup returns CDR1 SGDLS and CDR2 YYNGEE. Trimming stripped 3 bases from V and 5 bases from J, with 13 bases between.

The chain couples TRBV5-1 to TRBJ2-5; possibly TRBD2 for D (6 bases). The CDR3 totals 13 residues. The ends were cut back, 2 bases at V and 3 bases at J, with 8 bases in the middle. CDR1 is SGHRS, CDR2 YFSETQ, per germline. CDR3 loop: CASSFGTEETQYF. Written as DNA, the CDR3 is TGCGCCAGCAGCTTCGGGACTGAAGAGACCCAGTACTTC. The complete variable domain, with remaining parts taken from reference TRBV5-1 and TRBJ2-5, reads KAGVTQTPRYLIKTRGQQVTLSCSPISGHRSVSWYQQTPGQGLQFLFEYFSETQRNKGNFPGRFSGRQFSNSRSEMNVSTLELGDSALYLCASSFGTEETQYFGPGTRLLVL.

The rearrangement uses TRBV5-1 and TRBJ1-1; TRBD1 aligns across 9 bases. The CDR3 totals 14 residues. The germline V gene encodes CDR1 SGHRS and CDR2 YFSETQ. With 1 base clipped from V and 4 bases from J, the junction kept 2 bases outside the gene matches. This CDR3 is CASSLTGGLTEAFF. In nucleotides, the CDR3 is TGCGCCAGCAGCTTGACAGGGGGCCTCACTGAAGCTTTCTTT.

This chain links TRBV5-1 with TRBJ2-3; no firm D call. The ends were cut back, 1 base at V and 3 bases at J, with 6 bases in the middle. Germline V gene lookup returns CDR1 SGHRS and CDR2 YFSETQ. This CDR3 contains 13 residues. CDR3 region: CASSLSGTDTQYF. The CDR3 region has the DNA TGCGCCAGCAGCTTGTCCGGGACAGATACGCAGTATTTT.

The rearrangement joins TRBV7-2 to TRBJ2-6; 7 bases agree with TRBD2. CDR3 length: 15 residues. The V gene end was trimmed by 7 bases and the J gene end by 3 bases; junction bases not matched to a gene: 6. Germline V gene sequence: CDR1 SGHTA, CDR2 FQGNSA. The CDR3 region is CASTSGEGGANVLTF. CDR3 coding DNA: TGTGCCAGCACCTCGGGGGAGGGTGGGGCCAACGTCCTGACTTTC.

This chain uses TRBV18 with TRBJ2-3; TRBD2 matches at 7 bases. The CDR3 has 16 residues. The V gene's germline CDR1 is KGHSH and CDR2 LQKENI. J gave up 1 base and V 2 bases, and 6 bases lay outside the gene matches. The CDR3: CASSPMASGGTDTQYF. The CDR3 region has the DNA TGTGCCAGCTCACCAATGGCTAGCGGAGGCACAGATACGCAGTATTTT. Full variable domain (rest looked up from reference TRBV18 and TRBJ2-3): NAGVMQNPRHLVRRRGQEARLRCSPMKGHSHVYWYRQLPEEGLKFMVYLQKENIIDESGMPKERFSAEFPKEGPSILRIQQVVRGDSAAYFCASSPMASGGTDTQYFGPGTRLTVL.

Notes on this clone: The identical CDR3 is also encoded by other nucleotide sequences in the sample. The chain couples TRBV28 to TRBJ2-5; 8 bases agree with TRBD2. Germline CDR1 reads MDHEN; CDR2 reads SYDVKM. V dropped 8 bases and J dropped 2; count of bases not matched to a gene: 4. CDR3 length equals 13 residues. The CDR3 spells CASSPGGQETQYF. CDR3 nucleotides: TGTGCCAGCTCCCCGGGGGGGCAAGAGACCCAGTACTTC.

The V gene is TRBV18, the J gene TRBJ2-1; 13 positions agree with TRBD2. This CDR3 has 17 residues. With 3 bases clipped from V and 0 bases from J, the junction kept 2 bases outside the gene matches. Germline CDR1 is KGHSH and CDR2 is LQKENI. This CDR3 is CASSPWTSGGSYNEQFF. The DNA for the CDR3 is TGTGCCAGCTCACCGTGGACTAGCGGGGGCTCCTACAATGAGCAGTTCTTC.

This clone was observed a handful of times. The rearrangement links TRBV19 to TRBJ1-6, with D tentatively TRBD1 (5 bases). V lost 8 bases to trimming and J lost 4 bases, with 12 bases between them. From germline, CDR1 is LNHDA and CDR2 SQIVND (reference sequence). The CDR3 extends over 14 amino acids. CDR3 DNA: TGTGCCAGTGGGGCACAGTGGTATAATTCACCCCTCCACTTT. Translated: CASGAQWYNSPLHF.

This chain connects TRBV23-1 to TRBJ1-4, with 7 bases identical to TRBD1. TRBV23-1 belongs to the ORF category, with a function that is uncertain. V lost 7 bases and J lost 9; bases outside the gene matches: 11. This CDR3 region has 14 residues. Here the CDR3 DNA reads TGCGCCAGCACCCAGAGAGGGGGCACGAAAAAACTGTTTTTT. Translated, it gives CASTQRGGTKKLFF.